This is a list of T cell receptor beta chains from one sample in a study of metastatic and nonmetastatic thyroid tumors. TCRdb reanalyzed the PCR reads with MiXCR. The sample records more than 25,000 clones, roughly 25% being singletons. The sequenced sample consisted of blood. Receptors were obtained from a female donor with papillary thyroid cancer or a benign thyroid nodule (not recorded which). Some clones in this sample may be carry-over from other donors' samples. CDR3s include the opening cysteine and the closing phenylalanine or tryptophan. A D gene is named only where the DNA matches it firmly. Clone size appears in some rows only: once, few, many, or a class for an expanded clone.

size	V	D	J	length	DNA	CDR3
many	TRBV4-2	TRBD1	TRBJ2-5	16	TGTGCCAGCAGCCAAAGCGCACAGGGGATGGGAGAGACCCAGTACTTC	CASSQSAQGMGETQYF
many	TRBV24-1	.	TRBJ2-3	15	TGTGCCACCAGTCGGGACCAACGAATCACAGATACGCAGTATTTT	CATSRDQRITDTQYF
.	TRBV20-1	TRBD1	TRBJ1-1	16	TGCAGTGCTAGAGACCCAAGGGACAGCGAGGGAACTGAAGCTTTCTTT	CSARDPRDSEGTEAFF
.	TRBV5-5	TRBD1	TRBJ1-2	15	TGTGCCAGCAGCCGAAGGACAGGGGAGGACTATGGCTACACCTTC	CASSRRTGEDYGYTF
.	TRBV5-1	.	TRBJ1-1	15	TGCGCCAGCAGCTTGGCGACGGTGATGAACACTGAAGCTTTCTTT	CASSLATVMNTEAFF
medium-sized	TRBV10-1	.	TRBJ1-1	14	TGCGCCAGCAGTGAGAACCCCGGGAACACTGAAGCTTTCTTT	CASSENPGNTEAFF
many	TRBV20-1	.	TRBJ2-5	16	TGCAGTGCTAGTCTGCGGGACGGAAGGGCAAGGGGGACCCAGTACTTC	CSASLRDGRARGTQYF
many	TRBV6-4	TRBD2	TRBJ2-2	19	TGTGCCAGCATCAACCCCCTGGAGCGGGAGGGCCAGTTGGCCGGGGAGCTGTTTTTT	CASINPLEREGQLAGELFF
.	TRBV6-1	.	TRBJ1-2	16	TGTGCCAGCAGTCGTTCTGGGGTGCGATCGGACTATTGCTACACCTTC	CASSRSGVRSDYCYTF
medium-sized	TRBV28	TRBD1	TRBJ1-5	14	TGTGCCAGCAGTCCCGGGACAGGGTATCAGCCCCAGCATTTT	CASSPGTGYQPQHF
.	TRBV20-1	.	TRBJ2-7	13	TGCAGTGCCGAGGATCCGGGGCTTTACGAGCAGTACTTC	CSAEDPGLYEQYF
few	TRBV6-1	TRBD1	TRBJ1-2	15	TGTGCCAGCAGCCCCGGCCCTGGACAGGTTGGTGGATACACATTC	CASSPGPGQVGGYTF
many	TRBV19	TRBD1	TRBJ2-3	12	TGTGCCACGAAGGGGGCTTTTTCTACGCAGTATTTT	CATKGAFSTQYF
.	TRBV6-5	.	TRBJ1-1	13	TGTGCCAGCAGTTTTGGACCGAATTTTGAAGCTTTCTTT	CASSFGPNFEAFF
few	TRBV15	.	TRBJ2-1	16	TGTGCCACCAGCAGAGATGGTTTGGGGGTCGGCAATAAGCAGTTCTTC	CATSRDGLGVGNKQFF
.	TRBV20-1	TRBD1	TRBJ2-1	15	TGCAGTGCTAGAGTACCCGACAGGGACTACAATGAGCAGTTCTTC	CSARVPDRDYNEQFF
medium-sized	TRBV12-3/TRBV12-4	.	TRBJ1-2	14	TGTGCCAGCAGTTTGATTACAGGGACCTATGGCTACACCTTC	CASSLITGTYGYTF
medium-sized	TRBV19	.	TRBJ1-2	14	TGTGCCAGTAGTATCGGGGGGACTAACTATGGCTACACCTTC	CASSIGGTNYGYTF
many	TRBV5-6	.	TRBJ2-3	15	TGTGCCAGCAGCCCGGGACCCAAGGACACAGATACGCAGTATTTT	CASSPGPKDTDTQYF
.	TRBV11-1	.	TRBJ2-1	15	TGTGCCAGCAGCCCAGACTCGACAATCTACAATGAGCAGTTCTTC	CASSPDSTIYNEQFF
.	TRBV6-2/TRBV6-3	.	TRBJ2-7	15	TGTGCCAGCAGTTTAGCTAGCTGGAACTTTTACGAGCAGTACTTC	CASSLASWNFYEQYF
many	TRBV4-1	.	TRBJ1-2	15	TGCGCCAGCAGCCAAGATCGTGACAGCTTCTATGGCTACACCTTC	CASSQDRDSFYGYTF
medium-sized	TRBV10-3	TRBD1	TRBJ2-1	14	TGTGCCATCAGTCCCAGGGGGTCGGACAATGAGCAGTTCTTC	CAISPRGSDNEQFF
medium-sized	TRBV12-3/TRBV12-4	.	TRBJ2-1	12	TGTGCCAGCAGTTTGGGGCACAATGAGCAGTTCTTC	CASSLGHNEQFF
many	TRBV19	.	TRBJ1-1	15	TGTGCCAGTAGTACAACGGGACGGTTGAACACTGAAGCTTTCTTT	CASSTTGRLNTEAFF
medium-sized	TRBV12-3/TRBV12-4	TRBD1	TRBJ2-5	15	TGTGCCAGCAGTCGACACGGACAGGACCAAGAGACCCAGTACTTC	CASSRHGQDQETQYF
.	TRBV25-1	TRBD2	TRBJ2-7	15	TGTGCCATCAGTTACCCGACTAGCGGCGACTACGAGCAGTACTTC	CAISYPTSGDYEQYF
.	TRBV30	.	TRBJ1-2	11	TGTGCCTGGAGCGGATACCGTGGCTACACCTTC	CAWSGYRGYTF
many	TRBV14	TRBD1	TRBJ2-1	14	TGTGCCAGCAGTGGACAGGGATCCTACAATGAGCAGTTCTTC	CASSGQGSYNEQFF